These 2 T cell receptor beta chains share one sample of origin, sequenced in a study of T cell responses to AZD1222 COVID-19 vaccine. Clones were sequenced by immunoSEQ multiplex PCR, and TCRdb holds only the in-frame ones, with some missing. This sample has about 180,000 clones; about nine tenths occur once, and the top ten carry around 2.9%. The material sequenced was peripheral blood, taken on day 0 of AZD1222 vaccination. Receptor source: an adult in good health.

This clone occurred a few times. The CDR3 DNA is TGTGCCAGCAGTTCCGCCGGGGGTAGCACTGAAGCTTTCTTT. It codes for CASSSAGGSTEAFF. The V gene is TRBV6-2 or TRBV6-3, the J gene TRBJ1-1, with D possibly matching TRBD1 (5 bases). Germline V gene lookup returns CDR1 MNHEY and CDR2 SVGEGT. With 4 bases removed from V and 4 bases from J, the gap between germline ends came to 13 bases. CDR3 length: 14 residues.

V and J are TRBV5-1 and TRBJ2-5; 13 bases align to TRBD2. Germline-derived CDR1 and CDR2 are SGHRS and YFSETQ. V shed 3 bases, J shed 5 bases, and the junction held 4 bases outside the gene matches. The CDR3 contains 15 residues. CDR3: CASSSGLAGFETQYF. As DNA, the CDR3 is TGCGCCAGCAGCTCGGGACTAGCGGGGTTTGAGACCCAGTACTTC. The full variable domain, completed using reference TRBV5-1 and TRBJ2-5, is KAGVTQTPRYLIKTRGQQVTLSCSPISGHRSVSWYQQTPGQGLQFLFEYFSETQRNKGNFPGRFSGRQFSNSRSEMNVSTLELGDSALYLCASSSGLAGFETQYFGPGTRLLVL.